What follows are 3 T cell receptor beta chains derived from one specimen sequenced in a study of response to subunit inactivated influenza vaccine. TCRdb itself ran the RT-PCR reads through MiXCR, one entry per CDR3 protein. The sample has around 760,000 distinct CDR3 sequences; approximately 13% are singletons. The sequences come from PBMCs from blood, collected 14 days before vaccination. The origin of the receptors is a man aged 45-65 years who received an inactivated influenza vaccine.

The chain recombines TRBV5-1 with TRBJ2-1, with a weak D call TRBD1 (6 bases). The CDR3 sequence is 14 residues long. Looked up from germline, CDR1 is SGHRS and CDR2 is YFSETQ. V was shortened by 2 bases and J by 7 bases, with 13 bases between the two germline ends. In DNA form, the CDR3 reads TGCGCCAGCAGCTTTTGGACAGTCGGGAATGAGCAGTTCTTC. Translated: CASSFWTVGNEQFF.

V usage is TRBV5-3 and J usage is TRBJ2-7, with unresolved D. TRBV5-3 is recorded as an ORF, its role being uncertain. V lost 2 bases, J lost 3 bases, and 9 bases lay in between. CDR3 length: 13 residues. The CDR3 DNA reads TGTGCCAGAAGCTTCCTCCCTTTCTACGAGCAGTACTTC. It is translated as CARSFLPFYEQYF.

This clonotype came up a few times. The chain carries TRBV28 and TRBJ1-1, with D perhaps matching TRBD1 (5 bases). Trimming stripped 0 bases from V and 3 bases from J, with 8 bases between. CDR3 length: 14 amino acids. Germline V gene sequence: CDR1 MDHEN, CDR2 SYDVKM. The CDR3 DNA reads TGTGCCAGCAGTTTATGGGGGCCCCACACTGAAGCTTTCTTT. Translated: CASSLWGPHTEAFF.